What follows is one T cell receptor beta chain and its context. Its antigen is unidentified. Germline lookup yields CDR1 ENHRY and CDR2 SYGVKD. The CDR3 loop spans 14 amino acids. V dropped 6 bases and J dropped 3; count of bases not matched to a gene: 5. The data belong to a study of chemoradiotherapy in HPV16-positive cancers. Profiling relied on immunoSEQ multiplex PCR, and the TCRdb table lists in-frame clones only, not all of them. Seen here are approximately 34,000 clones, around 89% observed once, and the top ten hold approximately 3%. General study points: For HPV16-positive patients, expanding HPV-responsive T cells associated with longer recurrence-free survival.

The source is a human donor with HPV-associated anogenital cancer. Sequences were derived from blood, sampled from a patient who underwent chemoradiotherapy. The V call is TRBV10-3, the J call TRBJ1-1; 9 bases match TRBD1. CDR3 protein: CAIRADRGDTEAFF. The CDR3 region has the DNA TGTGCCATCAGAGCGGACAGGGGAGACACTGAAGCTTTCTTT.